This T cell receptor (beta chain) was recorded in a study of cytomegalovirus exposure and HLA in healthy donors. Findings and caveats of the study: A later analysis linked a missense DCLRE1C variant to TCR beta V- and J-gene trimming. In an earlier analysis, most TCR beta V segments were productive about 90% or about 30% of the time. The study dropped some indistinguishable V segments, TRBV6-2 and TRBV6-3 among them. Cytomegalovirus association was listed for about 150 TCR beta chains.

This clone was observed once. Its specificity is unknown. Researchers ran the PCR with 60 Vbeta and 13 Jbeta primers. This table comes from immunoSEQ multiplex PCR, and its TCRdb copy is limited to in-frame clones, with some not included. The table has approximately 89,000 clones, approximately 72% seen once. Germline-derived CDR1 and CDR2 are SNHLY and FYNNEI. CDR3 size: 16 residues. Trimming removed 5 bases from V and 3 bases from J; junction bases left unmatched: 6. This chain links TRBV2 with TRBJ2-3; TRBD2 aligns across 12 bases. Source material: PBMCs. The sequence came from a man aged 25-45 years in good health and CMV-seropositive. The CDR3 here is CASSYTSGGLTDTQYF. In DNA form, the CDR3 reads TGTGCCAGCAGTTATACTAGCGGGGGGCTTACAGATACGCAGTATTTT.